A single sample is the source of the 22 T cell receptor beta chains below, sequenced in a study of blood T cell repertoires in COVID-19. Sequenced by immunoSEQ multiplex PCR; TCRdb stores in-frame clones only, minus some. Here the sample spans hundreds of thousands of clones, roughly four fifths being singletons. The material sequenced was peripheral blood. The receptors stem from a man aged 80 or over with acute or convalescent COVID-19.

This sequence joins TRBV9 and TRBJ1-3; D might be TRBD1 (5 bases). CDR3 length: 16 residues. CDR1 and CDR2 (germline): SGDLS, YYNGEE. The V gene lost 4 bases and the J gene lost 0 bases, with 14 bases spanning the gap. In nucleotides, the CDR3 is TGTGCCAGCAGCCCGGATCCAGGGCCCTCTGGAAACACCATATATTTT. Its protein is CASSPDPGPSGNTIYF.

The chain combines TRBV6-1 with TRBJ1-1; TRBD1 matches 7 bases. This CDR3 region has 14 residues. V lost 3 bases to trimming and J lost 9 bases; unmatched junction nucleotides: 10. The germline gives CDR1 MNHNS, CDR2 SASEGT. The CDR3 DNA follows: TGTGCCAGCAGTGATCCTCCGGGACAGCCGCAAGCTTTCTTT. Protein product: CASSDPPGQPQAFF.

This clone was seen a single time. The CDR3, as DNA: TGTGCCAGCAGCAACCGGGTCGGCTTCGGGAACTACGAGCAGTACTTC. This encodes CASSNRVGFGNYEQYF. V usage is TRBV4-2 and J usage is TRBJ2-7, with D perhaps TRBD2 (5 bases). Germline V CDR1 and CDR2: LGHNA, YNFKEQ. V lost 5 bases, J lost 3 bases, and 20 bases lay in between. There are 16 residues in the CDR3.

This clone was recorded a few times. This chain links TRBV28 with TRBJ2-3; 11 bases line up with TRBD1. The germline V gene encodes CDR1 MDHEN and CDR2 SYDVKM. With V trimmed by 4 bases and J by 3 bases, 6 bases remained unmatched. The CDR3 loop spans 16 amino acids. The CDR3 DNA sequence: TGTGCCAGCAGTTCGGACAGGGGGCAAGGGACAGATACGCAGTATTTT. Translating gives CASSSDRGQGTDTQYF.

The chain has TRBV5-1 and TRBJ2-2; no reliable D call. Trimming took 0 bases from V and 1 from J, leaving 13 bases between them. The CDR3 runs to 17 residues. Germline values: CDR1 SGHRS, CDR2 YFSETQ. The CDR3 is CASSLVYSGENTGELFF. Written as DNA, the CDR3 is TGCGCCAGCAGCTTGGTATACTCCGGAGAGAACACCGGGGAGCTGTTTTTT.

The chain carries TRBV7-2 and TRBJ1-5, with 9 bases lining up with TRBD1. Unmatched junction bases numbered 0, after V lost 5 bases and J lost 4 bases. CDR1 SGHTA and CDR2 FQGNSA come from the germline V gene. This CDR3 has 13 amino acids. The CDR3 DNA sequence: TGTGCCAGCAGCGGACAGGGGAATCAGCCCCAGCATTTT. It translates to CASSGQGNQPQHF.

The chain employs TRBV23-1 and TRBJ2-1; 11 bases are a match to TRBD2. TRBV23-1 qualifies as an ORF whose function is uncertain. The CDR3 runs 22 residues. With 0 bases clipped from V and 6 bases from J, the junction kept 22 bases outside the gene matches. In nucleotides, the CDR3 is TGCGCCAGCAGTCAATCGGGGCGGGCGGTACTAGCGGGGGCCCAGCCGCTCAATGAGCAGTTCTTC. Translated: CASSQSGRAVLAGAQPLNEQFF.

This chain connects TRBV30 to TRBJ2-2; no clear D gene. This CDR3 contains 13 residues. V lost 5 bases and J lost 4, with 11 bases in between. In germline, CDR1 is GTSNPN, CDR2 SVGIG (reference sequence). DNA for the CDR3: TGTGCCTGGGACTCCGCCATCACCGGGGAGCTGTTTTTT. This sequence encodes CAWDSAITGELFF. Full variable domain (remainder filled in from reference TRBV30 and TRBJ2-2): SQTIHQWPATLVQPVGSPLSLECTVEGTSNPNLYWYRQAAGRGLQLLFYSVGIGQISSEVPQNLSASRPQDRQFILSSKKLLLSDSGFYLCAWDSAITGELFFGEGSRLTVL.

The chain carries TRBV3-1 (or the pseudogene TRBV3-2) and TRBJ2-3; D possibly corresponds to TRBD1 (6 bases). Germline CDR1 LGHDT, CDR2 YNNKEL (reference sequence). The CDR3 loop spans 16 amino acids. V was cut by 4 bases and J by 2 bases, with 16 bases left in between. CDR3: CASSLVGGGPTDTQYF. The CDR3 region has the DNA TGTGCCAGCAGCCTAGTTGGGGGCGGGCCCACAGATACGCAGTATTTT.

The chain combines TRBV3-1 (or the pseudogene TRBV3-2) with TRBJ2-1; D may be TRBD2 (6 bases). The V gene's germline CDR1 is LGHDT and CDR2 YNNKEL (reference sequence). This CDR3 is built from 15 residues. Trimming took 1 base from V and 5 from J, leaving 12 bases between them. The CDR3 sequence is CASSQVLATHNEQFF. The CDR3 DNA reads TGTGCCAGCAGCCAAGTACTAGCAACCCACAATGAGCAGTTCTTC.

The chain joins TRBV24-1 to TRBJ1-2; 7 positions match TRBD1. CDR1 is KGHDR, CDR2 SFDVKD, per germline. V was pared by 4 bases and J by 8 bases, with 9 bases of the junction left unmatched. This CDR3 comprises 14 residues. The CDR3 DNA follows: TGTGCCACCAGTGACCCGGGACAGCCGAGCGGCTACACCTTC. Its protein product is CATSDPGQPSGYTF.

The chain combines TRBV5-1 with TRBJ1-1, with D maybe TRBD1 (5 bases). This CDR3 is built from 13 residues. The V end was cut by 5 bases, the J end by 1 base, with 9 bases between. Germline V gene lookup returns CDR1 SGHRS and CDR2 YFSETQ. In DNA, the CDR3 is TGCGCCAGCAGTACCCAGGGGAACACTGAAGCTTTCTTT. Amino acid sequence: CASSTQGNTEAFF.

This clone appeared a single time. The V and J genes are TRBV5-4 and TRBJ1-5; TRBD1 matches 7 bases. This CDR3 is 15 amino acids long. J was trimmed by 0 bases and V by 2 bases; bases with no gene match: 2. Germline CDR1 and CDR2: SGHNT and YYREEE (reference sequence). DNA for the CDR3: TGTGCCAGCAGCTTTTACAGGGGTAGCAATCAGCCCCAGCATTTT. This codes for CASSFYRGSNQPQHF.

This chain links TRBV27 with TRBJ1-6; D is ambiguous. Germline CDR1 and CDR2: MNHEY and SMNVEV (reference sequence). Trimming stripped 2 bases from V and 1 base from J, with 9 bases between. The CDR3 loop spans 16 amino acids. The CDR3 region is CASSLRGESYNSPLHF. The CDR3 region has the DNA TGTGCCAGCAGTTTACGAGGAGAGTCCTATAATTCACCCCTCCACTTT.

The J gene is TRBJ1-2, the V gene TRBV7-8; no clear D gene. Germline assignment: CDR1 SGHVS and CDR2 FQNEAQ. V lost 2 bases to trimming and J lost 4 bases, with 11 bases between them. The CDR3 has 14 amino acids. CDR3 bases: TGTGCCAGCAGCTTACTCTCCAGGCCCTATGGCTACACCTTC. Translating gives CASSLLSRPYGYTF.

V and J are TRBV28 and TRBJ2-7, with 8 bases lining up with TRBD2. Trimming removed 2 bases from V and 6 bases from J; junction bases left unmatched: 3. This CDR3 comprises 13 residues. The germline V gene encodes CDR1 MDHEN and CDR2 SYDVKM. The DNA for the CDR3 is TGTGCCAGCAGTTTACCCGGACTAGCCGAGCAGTACTTC. Encoded protein: CASSLPGLAEQYF.

The rearrangement links TRBV5-4 to TRBJ2-1, with 9 bases matching TRBD2. The CDR3 is 15 amino acids. Germline V lookup: CDR1 SGHNT, CDR2 YYREEE (reference sequence). V was pared by 4 bases and J by 9 bases, with 11 bases of the junction left unmatched. Here the CDR3 DNA reads TGTGCCAGCAGCGGAGGGGGGACTAGCCCCGGTGAGCAGTTCTTC. It encodes CASSGGGTSPGEQFF.

The V and J genes are TRBV5-1 and TRBJ1-4; TRBD1 aligns across 8 bases. The CDR3 totals 19 residues. Germline V gene lookup returns CDR1 SGHRS and CDR2 YFSETQ. The J segment lost 3 bases and the V segment lost 0 bases, leaving 13 bases of the junction unmatched. The CDR3 DNA sequence: TGCGCCAGCAGCTTGGCCCTACAGGGGGAGAGGCTCTCTAATGAAAAACTGTTTTTT. Amino acids: CASSLALQGERLSNEKLFF.

The chain has TRBV19 and TRBJ1-5, with 8 bases matching TRBD1. Germline V lookup: CDR1 LNHDA, CDR2 SQIVND (reference sequence). The CDR3 is 15 amino acids. The V gene end was trimmed by 6 bases and the J gene end by 1 base; junction bases not matched to a gene: 5. CDR3 nucleotide sequence: TGTGCCAGTAGGAAGGACAGGGCCAGCAATCAGCCCCAGCATTTT. The encoded protein is CASRKDRASNQPQHF.

The chain has TRBV7-6 and TRBJ1-2, with 10 bases that match TRBD1. CDR3 length equals 16 residues. Germline V CDR1 and CDR2: SGHVS, FNYEAQ. With 1 base clipped from V and 6 bases from J, the junction kept 8 bases outside the gene matches. CDR3 sequence: CASSLGETGGYHGYTF. The CDR3, as DNA: TGTGCCAGCAGCTTAGGGGAGACAGGGGGCTATCATGGCTACACCTTC.

In regard to this clone: This specimen includes other DNA sequences encoding the same CDR3. V gene TRBV18 combines with J gene TRBJ1-1; 9 bases are shared with TRBD1. Germline CDR1 KGHSH, CDR2 LQKENI. The CDR3 spans 14 residues. Trimming at V came to 3 bases and at J to 5 bases, leaving 4 bases not matched to a gene. CDR3 residues: CASSPGQGRTEAFF. The CDR3 DNA is TGTGCCAGCTCACCGGGACAGGGTCGGACTGAAGCTTTCTTT.

The chain uses TRBV4-1 and TRBJ1-4; D is perhaps TRBD1 (6 bases). The CDR3 consists of 16 residues. CDR1 is MGHRA, CDR2 YSYEKL, per germline. V was cut by 0 bases and J by 5 bases, with 13 bases left in between. CDR3 nucleotide sequence: TGCGCCAGCAGCCAAGAGTTAGGGACAAGGAATGAAAAACTGTTTTTT. It is translated as CASSQELGTRNEKLFF.